This TCR beta chain is from a study of PD-1 blockade in classical Hodgkin lymphoma. Regarding the study as a whole: Compared with healthy donors, newly diagnosed patients reportedly showed lower baseline TCR diversity. The drivers behind the repertoire differences, possibly disease activity or prior therapy, remain undefined.

Assay: immunoSEQ multiplex PCR; the TCRdb copy retains only in-frame clones and omits some. The sample yields some 21,000 clones, 90% to 95% seen once. Indicated time point: newly diagnosed, previously untreated cHL patient sample. A comparison was provided by newly diagnosed, untreated classical Hodgkin lymphoma PBMCs. The germline CDR1 and CDR2 sequences are GTSNPN and SVGIG (reference sequence). Unmatched junction bases numbered 5, after V lost 4 bases and J lost 3 bases. This CDR3 has 13 amino acids. On this clone itself: Antigen unknown.

This clonotype was obtained from a human donor with classical Hodgkin lymphoma. Material: peripheral blood mononuclear cells (PBMCs). The rearrangement links TRBV30 to TRBJ2-7; 8 positions agree with TRBD1. The DNA for the CDR3 is TGTGCCTGGACCAGGGACAGGAGCTACGAGCAGTACTTC. Translating gives CAWTRDRSYEQYF. Using reference TRBV30 and TRBJ2-7 for the parts outside the CDR3, the full variable domain is SQTIHQWPATLVQPVGSPLSLECTVEGTSNPNLYWYRQAAGRGLQLLFYSVGIGQISSEVPQNLSASRPQDRQFILSSKKLLLSDSGFYLCAWTRDRSYEQYFGPGTRLTVT.